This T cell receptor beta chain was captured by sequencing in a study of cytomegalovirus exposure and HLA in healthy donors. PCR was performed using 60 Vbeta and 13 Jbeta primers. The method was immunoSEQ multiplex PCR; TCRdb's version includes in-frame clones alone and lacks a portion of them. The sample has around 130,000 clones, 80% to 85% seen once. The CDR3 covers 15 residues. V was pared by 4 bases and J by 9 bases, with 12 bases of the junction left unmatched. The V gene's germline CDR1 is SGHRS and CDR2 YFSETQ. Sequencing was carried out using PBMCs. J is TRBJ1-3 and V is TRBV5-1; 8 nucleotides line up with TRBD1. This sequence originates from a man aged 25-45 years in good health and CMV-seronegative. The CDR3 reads CASSAGQGSVGTIYF. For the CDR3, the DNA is TGCGCCAGCAGCGCCGGACAGGGTTCGGTAGGCACCATATATTTT.